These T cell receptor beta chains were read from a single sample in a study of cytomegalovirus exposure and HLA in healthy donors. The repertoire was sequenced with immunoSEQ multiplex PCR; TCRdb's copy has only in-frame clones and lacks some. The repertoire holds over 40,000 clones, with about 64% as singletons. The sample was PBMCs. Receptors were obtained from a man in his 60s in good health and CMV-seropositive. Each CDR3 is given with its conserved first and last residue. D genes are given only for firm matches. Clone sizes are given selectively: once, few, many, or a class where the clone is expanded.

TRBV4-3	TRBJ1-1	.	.	TGCGCCAGCAGCCAAGACCACAGCATGAACACTGAAGCTTTCTTT	CASSQDHSMNTEAFF
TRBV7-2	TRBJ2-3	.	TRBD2	TGTGCCAGCAGAAGGACTAGCGGGACAGATACGCAGTATTTT	CASRRTSGTDTQYF
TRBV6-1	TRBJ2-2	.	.	TGTGCCAGCAGTGAGGGATGGGGGACAACCAGCACCGGGGAGCTGTTTTTT	CASSEGWGTTSTGELFF
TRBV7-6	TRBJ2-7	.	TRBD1	TGTGCCAGCAGCCCAACAGGGGGGTACGAGCAGTACTTC	CASSPTGGYEQYF
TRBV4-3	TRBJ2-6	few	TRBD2	TGCGCCAGCAGCTCCGGCGGGGGACCGAGCTCTGGGGCCAACGTCCTGACTTTC	CASSSGGGPSSGANVLTF
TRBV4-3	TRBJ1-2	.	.	TGCGCCAGCAGCCAAGATTTGGAGGCAGGGAGGTTTGGCTACACCTTC	CASSQDLEAGRFGYTF
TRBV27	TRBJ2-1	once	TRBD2	TGTGCCAGCAGTGCTCTAGCGGGAGAGGGAAACAATGAGCAGTTCTTC	CASSALAGEGNNEQFF
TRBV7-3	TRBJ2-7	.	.	TGTGCCAGCAGCTTAACGGGGGGTAGCGAGCAGTACTTC	CASSLTGGSEQYF
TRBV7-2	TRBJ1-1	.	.	TGTGCCAGCAGCTTAGCTCGGAGCTTTGAAGCTTTCTTT	CASSLARSFEAFF
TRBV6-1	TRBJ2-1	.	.	TGTGCCAGCAGAGGAGCTTACAATGAGCAGTTCTTC	CASRGAYNEQFF